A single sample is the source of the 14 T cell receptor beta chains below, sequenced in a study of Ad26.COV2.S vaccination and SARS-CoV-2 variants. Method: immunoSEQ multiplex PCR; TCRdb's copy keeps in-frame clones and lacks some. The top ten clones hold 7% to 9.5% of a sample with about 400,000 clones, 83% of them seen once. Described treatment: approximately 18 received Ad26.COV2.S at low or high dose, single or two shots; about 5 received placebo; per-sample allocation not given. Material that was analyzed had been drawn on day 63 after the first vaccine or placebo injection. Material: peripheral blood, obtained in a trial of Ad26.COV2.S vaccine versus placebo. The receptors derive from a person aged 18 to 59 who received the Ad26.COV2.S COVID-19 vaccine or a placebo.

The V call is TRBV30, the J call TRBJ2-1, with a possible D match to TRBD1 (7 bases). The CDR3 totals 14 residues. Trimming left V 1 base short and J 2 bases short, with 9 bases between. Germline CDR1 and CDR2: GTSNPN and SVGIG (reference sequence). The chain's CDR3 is CAWSGRGPYNEQFF. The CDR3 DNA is TGTGCCTGGAGTGGGAGGGGGCCCTACAATGAGCAGTTCTTC.

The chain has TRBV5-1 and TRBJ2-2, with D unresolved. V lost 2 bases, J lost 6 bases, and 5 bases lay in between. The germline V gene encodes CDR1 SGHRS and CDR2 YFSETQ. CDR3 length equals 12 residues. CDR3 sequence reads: CASSFNSGELFF. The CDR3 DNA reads TGCGCCAGCAGCTTCAACTCCGGGGAGCTGTTTTTT. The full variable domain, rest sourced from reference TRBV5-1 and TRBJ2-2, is KAGVTQTPRYLIKTRGQQVTLSCSPISGHRSVSWYQQTPGQGLQFLFEYFSETQRNKGNFPGRFSGRQFSNSRSEMNVSTLELGDSALYLCASSFNSGELFFGEGSRLTVL.

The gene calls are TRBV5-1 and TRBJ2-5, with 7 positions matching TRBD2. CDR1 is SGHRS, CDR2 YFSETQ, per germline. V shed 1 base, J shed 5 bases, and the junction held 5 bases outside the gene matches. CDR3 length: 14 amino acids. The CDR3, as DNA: TGCGCCAGCAGCTTGTTTCTAGCGGCCGAGACCCAGTACTTC. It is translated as CASSLFLAAETQYF. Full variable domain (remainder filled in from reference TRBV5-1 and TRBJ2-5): KAGVTQTPRYLIKTRGQQVTLSCSPISGHRSVSWYQQTPGQGLQFLFEYFSETQRNKGNFPGRFSGRQFSNSRSEMNVSTLELGDSALYLCASSLFLAAETQYFGPGTRLLVL.

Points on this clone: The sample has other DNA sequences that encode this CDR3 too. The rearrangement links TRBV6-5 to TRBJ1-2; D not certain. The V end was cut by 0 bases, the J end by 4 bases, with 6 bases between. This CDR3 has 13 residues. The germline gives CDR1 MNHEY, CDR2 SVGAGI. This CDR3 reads CASSYSSSYGYTF. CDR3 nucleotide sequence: TGTGCCAGCAGTTACTCGAGCAGCTATGGCTACACCTTC.

The CDR3 spells CASSLVVQGRTEAFF. The DNA of the CDR3 is TGTGCCAGCAGCTTAGTAGTGCAGGGGAGGACTGAAGCTTTCTTT. The rearrangement links TRBV7-8 to TRBJ1-1; TRBD1 might be the D (6 bases). The V and J ends lost 1 base and 5 bases respectively, with 14 bases between them. The CDR3 is 15 residues long. In germline, CDR1 is SGHVS, CDR2 FQNEAQ.

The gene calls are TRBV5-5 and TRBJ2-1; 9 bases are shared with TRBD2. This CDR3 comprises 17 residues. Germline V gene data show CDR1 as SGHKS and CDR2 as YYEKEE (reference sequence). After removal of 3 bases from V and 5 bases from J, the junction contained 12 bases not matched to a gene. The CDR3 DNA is TGTGCCAGCAGCTCCTACCCAAGACTAGCGGTCGACAATGAGCAGTTCTTC. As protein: CASSSYPRLAVDNEQFF. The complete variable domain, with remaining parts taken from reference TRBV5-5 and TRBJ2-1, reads DAGVTQSPTHLIKTRGQQVTLRCSPISGHKSVSWYQQVLGQGPQFIFQYYEKEERGRGNFPDRFSARQFPNYSSELNVNALLLGDSALYLCASSSYPRLAVDNEQFFGPGTRLTVL.

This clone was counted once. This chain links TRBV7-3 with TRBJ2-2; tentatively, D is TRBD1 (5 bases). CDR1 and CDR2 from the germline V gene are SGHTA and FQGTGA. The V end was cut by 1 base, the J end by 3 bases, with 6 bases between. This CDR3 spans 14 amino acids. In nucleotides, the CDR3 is TGTGCCAGCAGCTTAAGCAGGGACACCGGGGAGCTGTTTTTT. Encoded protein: CASSLSRDTGELFF.

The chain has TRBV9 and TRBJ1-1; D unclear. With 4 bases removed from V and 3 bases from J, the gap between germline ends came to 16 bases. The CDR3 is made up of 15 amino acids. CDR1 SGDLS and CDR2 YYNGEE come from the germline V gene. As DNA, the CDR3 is TGTGCCAGCAGCCCGAGCGGTCCCCGGGACACTGAAGCTTTCTTT. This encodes CASSPSGPRDTEAFF.

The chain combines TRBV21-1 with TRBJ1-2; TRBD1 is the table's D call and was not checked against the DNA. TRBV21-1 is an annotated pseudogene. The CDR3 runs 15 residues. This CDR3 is CASSKPRTGLYGYTF. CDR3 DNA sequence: TGTGCCAGCAGCAAACCCCGGACAGGGCTCTATGGCTACACCTTC.

In DNA, the CDR3 is TGTGCCAGCACCAAGGGACAGGGTCCCGCCACCGGGGAGCTGTTTTTT. Protein sequence: CASTKGQGPATGELFF. This rearrangement joins TRBV2 to TRBJ2-2; 9 bases agree with TRBD1. CDR3 length: 16 amino acids. The germline gives CDR1 SNHLY, CDR2 FYNNEI. V gave up 7 bases and J gave up 4 bases; unmatched junction bases: 10.

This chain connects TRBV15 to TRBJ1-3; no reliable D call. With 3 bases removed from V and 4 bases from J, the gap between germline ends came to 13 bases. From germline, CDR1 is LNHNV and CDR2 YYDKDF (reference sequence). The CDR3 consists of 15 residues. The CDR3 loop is CATSRFRSSGNTIYF. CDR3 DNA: TGTGCCACCAGCAGGTTCCGCTCGTCAGGAAACACCATATATTTT. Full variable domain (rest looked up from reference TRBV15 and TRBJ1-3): DAMVIQNPRYQVTQFGKPVTLSCSQTLNHNVMYWYQQKSSQAPKLLFHYYDKDFNNEADTPDNFQSRRPNTSFCFLDIRSPGLGDTAMYLCATSRFRSSGNTIYFGEGSWLTVV.

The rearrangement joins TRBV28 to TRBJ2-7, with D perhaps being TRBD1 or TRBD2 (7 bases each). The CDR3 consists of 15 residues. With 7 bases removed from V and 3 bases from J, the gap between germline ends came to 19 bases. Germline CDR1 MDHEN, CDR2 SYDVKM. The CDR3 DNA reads TGTGCCAGCACCCCAGGGGGGGGCAGAGACTACGAGCAGTACTTC. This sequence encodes CASTPGGGRDYEQYF.

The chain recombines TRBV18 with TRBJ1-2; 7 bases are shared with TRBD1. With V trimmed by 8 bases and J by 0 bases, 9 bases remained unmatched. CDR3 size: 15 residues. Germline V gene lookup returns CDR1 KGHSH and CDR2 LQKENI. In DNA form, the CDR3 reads TGTGCCAGCCCCCCAGGGACAGCTGCTAACTATGGCTACACCTTC. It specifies CASPPGTAANYGYTF.

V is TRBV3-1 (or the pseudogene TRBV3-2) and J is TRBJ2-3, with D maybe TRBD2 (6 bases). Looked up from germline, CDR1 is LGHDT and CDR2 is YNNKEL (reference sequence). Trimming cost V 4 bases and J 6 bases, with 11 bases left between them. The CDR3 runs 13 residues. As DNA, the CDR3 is TGTGCCAGCAGCCCTACTGGGAGGGATACGCAGTATTTT. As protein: CASSPTGRDTQYF.